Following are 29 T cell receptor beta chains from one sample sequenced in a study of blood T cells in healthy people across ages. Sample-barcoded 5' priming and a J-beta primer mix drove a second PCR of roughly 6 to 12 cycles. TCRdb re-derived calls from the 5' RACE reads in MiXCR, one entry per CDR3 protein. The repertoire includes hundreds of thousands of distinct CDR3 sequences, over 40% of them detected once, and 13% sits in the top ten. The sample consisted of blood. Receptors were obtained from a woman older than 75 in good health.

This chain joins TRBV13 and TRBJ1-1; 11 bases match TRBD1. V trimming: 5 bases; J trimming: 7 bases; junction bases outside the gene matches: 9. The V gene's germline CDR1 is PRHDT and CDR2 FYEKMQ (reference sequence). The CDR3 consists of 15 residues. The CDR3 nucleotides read TGTGCCAGCAGCACTCTGGACAGGGGGCAGGGTGAAGCTTTCTTT. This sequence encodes CASSTLDRGQGEAFF.

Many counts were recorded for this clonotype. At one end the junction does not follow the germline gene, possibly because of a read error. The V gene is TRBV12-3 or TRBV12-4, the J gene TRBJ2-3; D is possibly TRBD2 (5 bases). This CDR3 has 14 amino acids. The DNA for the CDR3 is TGCGCCAGCAGCGGCGAACCTAGCACAGATACGCAGTATTTT. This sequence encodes CASSGEPSTDTQYF.

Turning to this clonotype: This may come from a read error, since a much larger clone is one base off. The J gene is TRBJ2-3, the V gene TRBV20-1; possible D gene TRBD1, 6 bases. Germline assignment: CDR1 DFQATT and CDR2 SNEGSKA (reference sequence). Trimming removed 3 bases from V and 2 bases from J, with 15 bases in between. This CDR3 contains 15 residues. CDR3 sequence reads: CSASHLQGYTDTQYF. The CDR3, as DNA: TGCAGTGCTAGTCACCTACAGGGTTACACAGATACGCAGTATTTT.

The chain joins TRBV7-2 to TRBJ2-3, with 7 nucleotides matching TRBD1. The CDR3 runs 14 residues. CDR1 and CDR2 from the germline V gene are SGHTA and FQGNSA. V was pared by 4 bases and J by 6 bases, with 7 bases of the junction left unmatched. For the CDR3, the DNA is TGTGCCAGCAGCTCTGGGGACAGAGCTGATACGCAGTATTTT. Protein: CASSSGDRADTQYF.

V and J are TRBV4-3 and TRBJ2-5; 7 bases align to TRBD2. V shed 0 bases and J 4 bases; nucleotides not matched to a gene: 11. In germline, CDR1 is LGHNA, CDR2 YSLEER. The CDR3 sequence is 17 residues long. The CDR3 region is CASSQEVTDGLGETQYF. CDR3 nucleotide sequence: TGCGCCAGCAGCCAAGAGGTTACCGACGGACTAGGAGAGACCCAGTACTTC.

CDR3 in DNA: TGTGCCAGCAGTTTCCCGGCAGGGGGGTATCGTCAGGAAAAACTGTTTTTT. This codes for CASSFPAGGYRQEKLFF. This chain joins TRBV28 and TRBJ1-4, with 7 positions matching TRBD1. The CDR3 consists of 17 residues. Germline V lookup: CDR1 MDHEN, CDR2 SYDVKM. V lost 3 bases to trimming and J lost 8 bases; unmatched junction nucleotides: 15.

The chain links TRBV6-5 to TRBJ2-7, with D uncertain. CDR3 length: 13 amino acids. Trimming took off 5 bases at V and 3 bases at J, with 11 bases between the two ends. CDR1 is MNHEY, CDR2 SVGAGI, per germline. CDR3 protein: CASSPRHFYEQYF. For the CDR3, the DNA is TGTGCCAGCAGTCCCCGACACTTCTACGAGCAGTACTTC.

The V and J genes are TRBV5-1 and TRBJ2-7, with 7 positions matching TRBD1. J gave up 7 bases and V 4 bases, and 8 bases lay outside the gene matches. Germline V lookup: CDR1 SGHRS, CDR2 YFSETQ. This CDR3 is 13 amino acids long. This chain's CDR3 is CASSVDRVNEQYF. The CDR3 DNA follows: TGCGCCAGCAGCGTTGACAGGGTCAATGAGCAGTACTTC. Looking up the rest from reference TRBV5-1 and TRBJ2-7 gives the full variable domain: KAGVTQTPRYLIKTRGQQVTLSCSPISGHRSVSWYQQTPGQGLQFLFEYFSETQRNKGNFPGRFSGRQFSNSRSEMNVSTLELGDSALYLCASSVDRVNEQYFGPGTRLTVT.

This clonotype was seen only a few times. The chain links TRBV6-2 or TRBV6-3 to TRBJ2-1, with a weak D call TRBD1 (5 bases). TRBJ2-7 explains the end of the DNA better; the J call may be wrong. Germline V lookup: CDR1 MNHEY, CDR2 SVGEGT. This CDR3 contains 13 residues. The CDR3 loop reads CASVDSPYNEQYF. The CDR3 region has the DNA TGTGCCAGCGTCGACAGTCCCTACAATGAGCAGTACTTC.

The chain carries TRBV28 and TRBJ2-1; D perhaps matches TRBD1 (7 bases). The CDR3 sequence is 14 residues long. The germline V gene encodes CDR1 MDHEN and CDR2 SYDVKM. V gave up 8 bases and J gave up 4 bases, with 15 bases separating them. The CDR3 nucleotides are TGTGCCAGCTCGGGAGCAGGGGGGTACAATGAGCAGTTCTTC. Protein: CASSGAGGYNEQFF.

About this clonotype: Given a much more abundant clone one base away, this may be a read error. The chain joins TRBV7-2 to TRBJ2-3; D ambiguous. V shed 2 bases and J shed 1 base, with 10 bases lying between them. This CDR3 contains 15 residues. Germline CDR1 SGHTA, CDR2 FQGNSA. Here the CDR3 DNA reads TGTGCCAGCAGCTTACCCGGGCTGGGCACAGATACGCAGTATTTT. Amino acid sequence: CASSLPGLGTDTQYF.

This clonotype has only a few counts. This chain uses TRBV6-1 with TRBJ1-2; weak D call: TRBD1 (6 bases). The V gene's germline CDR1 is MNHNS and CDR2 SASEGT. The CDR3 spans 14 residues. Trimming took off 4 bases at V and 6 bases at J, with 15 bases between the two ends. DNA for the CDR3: TGTGCCAGCAGTGCCTCAGGGGCCCCAAATGGCTACACCTTC. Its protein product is CASSASGAPNGYTF.

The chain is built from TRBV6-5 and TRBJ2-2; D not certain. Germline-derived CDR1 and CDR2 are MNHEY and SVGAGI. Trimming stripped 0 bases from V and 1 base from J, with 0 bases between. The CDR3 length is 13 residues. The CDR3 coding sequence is TGTGCCAGCAGTTACTCGAACACCGGGGAGCTGTTTTTT. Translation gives CASSYSNTGELFF.

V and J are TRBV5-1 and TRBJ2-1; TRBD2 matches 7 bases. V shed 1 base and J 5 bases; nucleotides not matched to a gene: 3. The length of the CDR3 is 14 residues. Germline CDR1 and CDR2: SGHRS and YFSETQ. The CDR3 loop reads CASSLFLADNEQFF. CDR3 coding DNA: TGCGCCAGCAGCTTGTTTCTAGCGGACAATGAGCAGTTCTTC.

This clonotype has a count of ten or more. The DNA for the CDR3 is TGTGCCAGCAGCTTATCGGGGCGAACCCAAGAGACCCAGTACTTC. Protein sequence: CASSLSGRTQETQYF. The chain has TRBV7-3 and TRBJ2-5; D may match TRBD1 or TRBD2 (5 bases each). V was clipped by 2 bases and J by 1 base, with 11 bases between them. This CDR3 spans 15 amino acids. Germline CDR1 reads SGHTA; CDR2 reads FQGTGA.

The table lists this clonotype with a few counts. CDR3 nucleotides: TGCGCCAGCAGCTTGTTGGCTCGAGCTAACTATGGCTACACCTTC. It is translated as CASSLLARANYGYTF. V gene TRBV5-1 combines with J gene TRBJ1-2, with unresolved D. CDR3 size: 15 residues. V lost 1 base and J 0 bases, leaving 10 bases between the germline ends. Per the germline V gene, CDR1 is SGHRS and CDR2 is YFSETQ.

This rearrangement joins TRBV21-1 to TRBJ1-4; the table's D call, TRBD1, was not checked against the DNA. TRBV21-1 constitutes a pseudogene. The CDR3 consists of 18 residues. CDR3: CASSKTPGQGSLNEKLFF. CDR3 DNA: TGTGCCAGCAGCAAGACGCCGGGACAGGGGAGCCTTAATGAAAAACTGTTTTTT.

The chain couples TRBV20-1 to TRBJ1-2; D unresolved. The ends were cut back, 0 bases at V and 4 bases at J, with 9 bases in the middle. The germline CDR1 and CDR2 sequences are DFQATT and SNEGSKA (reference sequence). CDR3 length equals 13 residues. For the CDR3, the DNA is TGCAGTGCTAGAGACGAGGGTGGCTATGGCTACACCTTC. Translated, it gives CSARDEGGYGYTF.

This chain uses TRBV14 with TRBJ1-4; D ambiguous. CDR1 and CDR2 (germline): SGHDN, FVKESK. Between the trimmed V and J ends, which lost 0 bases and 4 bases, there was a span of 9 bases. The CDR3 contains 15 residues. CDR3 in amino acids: CASSQERQINEKLFF. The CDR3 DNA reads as TGTGCCAGCAGCCAAGAAAGGCAGATTAATGAAAAACTGTTTTTT.

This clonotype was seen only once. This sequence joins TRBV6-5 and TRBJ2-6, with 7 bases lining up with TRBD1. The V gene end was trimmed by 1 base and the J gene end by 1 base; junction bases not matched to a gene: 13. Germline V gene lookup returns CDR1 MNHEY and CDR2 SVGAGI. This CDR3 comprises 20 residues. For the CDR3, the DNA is TGTGCCAGCAGTTACTTTACTAGGACAGGAGGTGCGTCTGGGGCCAACGTCCTGACTTTC. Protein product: CASSYFTRTGGASGANVLTF.

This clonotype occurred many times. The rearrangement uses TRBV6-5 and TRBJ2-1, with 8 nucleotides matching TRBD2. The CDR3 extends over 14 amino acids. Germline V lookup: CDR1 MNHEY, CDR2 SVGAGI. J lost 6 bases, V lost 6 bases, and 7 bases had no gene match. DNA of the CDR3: TGTGCCAGCAGAAACGGGGGGGCGACCAATGAGCAGTTCTTC. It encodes CASRNGGATNEQFF.

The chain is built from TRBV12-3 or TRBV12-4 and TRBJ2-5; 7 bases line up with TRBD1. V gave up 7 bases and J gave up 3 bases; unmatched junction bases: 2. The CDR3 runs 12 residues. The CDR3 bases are TGTGCCAGCAAGGGGACAGAAGAGACCCAGTACTTC. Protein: CASKGTEETQYF.

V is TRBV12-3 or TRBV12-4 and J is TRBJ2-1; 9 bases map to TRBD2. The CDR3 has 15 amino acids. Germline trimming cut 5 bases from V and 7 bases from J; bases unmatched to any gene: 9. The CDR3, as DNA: TGTGCCAGCAGTGACCCCGGGACTAGCAAAAATGAGCAGTTCTTC. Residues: CASSDPGTSKNEQFF.

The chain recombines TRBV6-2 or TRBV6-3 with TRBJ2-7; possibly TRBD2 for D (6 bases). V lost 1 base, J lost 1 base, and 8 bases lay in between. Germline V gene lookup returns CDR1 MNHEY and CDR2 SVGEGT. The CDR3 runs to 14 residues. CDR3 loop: CASSYLSGSYEQYF. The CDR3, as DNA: TGTGCCAGCAGTTACTTAAGCGGGTCCTACGAGCAGTACTTC.

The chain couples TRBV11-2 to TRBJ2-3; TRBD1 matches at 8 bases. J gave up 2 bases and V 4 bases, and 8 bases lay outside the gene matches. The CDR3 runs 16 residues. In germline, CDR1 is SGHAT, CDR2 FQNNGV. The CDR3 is CASSSGTGIFTDTQYF. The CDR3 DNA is TGTGCCAGCAGCTCCGGGACAGGTATATTCACAGATACGCAGTATTTT. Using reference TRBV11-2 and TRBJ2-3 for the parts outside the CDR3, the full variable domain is EAGVAQSPRYKIIEKRQSVAFWCNPISGHATLYWYQQILGQGPKLLIQFQNNGVVDDSQLPKDRFSAERLKGVDSTLKIQPAKLEDSAVYLCASSSGTGIFTDTQYFGPGTRLTVL.

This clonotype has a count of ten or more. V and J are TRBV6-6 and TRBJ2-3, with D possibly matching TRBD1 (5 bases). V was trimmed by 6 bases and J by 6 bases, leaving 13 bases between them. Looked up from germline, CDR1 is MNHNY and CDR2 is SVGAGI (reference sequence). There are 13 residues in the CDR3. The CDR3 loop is CASRGPNRDTQYF. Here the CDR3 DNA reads TGTGCCAGCAGGGGCCCAAACAGGGATACGCAGTATTTT.

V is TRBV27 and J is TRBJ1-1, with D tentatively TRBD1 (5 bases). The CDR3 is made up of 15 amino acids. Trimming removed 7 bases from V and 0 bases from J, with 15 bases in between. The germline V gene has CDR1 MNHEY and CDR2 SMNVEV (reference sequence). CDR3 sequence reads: CASTPPGRVNTEAFF. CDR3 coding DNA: TGTGCCAGCACCCCGCCAGGGAGAGTGAACACTGAAGCTTTCTTT.

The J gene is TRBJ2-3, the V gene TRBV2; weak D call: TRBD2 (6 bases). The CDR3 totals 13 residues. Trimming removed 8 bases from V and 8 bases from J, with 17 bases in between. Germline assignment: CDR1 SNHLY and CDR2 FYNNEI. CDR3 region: CASYGGVGVTQYF. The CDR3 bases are TGTGCCAGCTACGGCGGGGTAGGCGTTACGCAGTATTTT.

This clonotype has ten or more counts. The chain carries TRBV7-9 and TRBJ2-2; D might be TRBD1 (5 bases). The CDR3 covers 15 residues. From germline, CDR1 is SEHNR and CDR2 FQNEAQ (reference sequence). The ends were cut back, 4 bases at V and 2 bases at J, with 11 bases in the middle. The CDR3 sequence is CASSYPDSNTGELFF. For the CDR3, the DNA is TGTGCCAGCAGCTACCCCGACAGTAACACCGGGGAGCTGTTTTTT. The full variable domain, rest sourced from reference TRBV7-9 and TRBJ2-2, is DTGVSQNPRHKITKRGQNVTFRCDPISEHNRLYWYRQTLGQGPEFLTYFQNEAQLEKSRLLSDRFSAERPKGSFSTLEIQRTEQGDSAMYLCASSYPDSNTGELFFGEGSRLTVL.